The 18 T cell receptor beta chains in this list originate from one sample, sequenced in a study of T cells after yellow fever vaccination. TCRdb processed the 5' RACE reads anew with MiXCR; each CDR3 protein has one entry. Of 340,000 or so distinct CDR3 sequences listed, about an eighth are singletons. The material was CD4+ T cells sorted from PBMCs, obtained 15 days after the yellow fever booster vaccination. Every receptor here comes from a man aged 18 to 30 who received the YFV17D yellow fever vaccine.

The chain uses TRBV28 and TRBJ2-7; tentative D call: TRBD1 (6 bases). Trimming removed 5 bases at V and 3 bases at J, with 17 bases between. The V gene's germline CDR1 is MDHEN and CDR2 SYDVKM. CDR3 length: 15 residues. CDR3 residues: CASSASGTTYYEQYV. The CDR3 nucleotides are TGTGCCAGCAGTGCGTCCGGGACAACGTACTACGAGCAGTACGTC.

V gene TRBV7-9 combines with J gene TRBJ2-1; TRBD1 matches 9 bases. There are 15 residues in the CDR3. The trim removed 3 bases at V and 7 bases at J, leaving 7 bases unmatched. Germline V gene sequence: CDR1 SEHNR, CDR2 FQNEAQ (reference sequence). CDR3 DNA: TGTGCCAGCAGCTTCTTACAGGGGGCTTGGAATGAGCAGTTCTTC. Protein: CASSFLQGAWNEQFF.

The chain joins TRBV4-3 to TRBJ2-6; D is possibly TRBD1 or TRBD2 (6 bases each). The V end lost 0 bases, the J end lost 0 bases, and 18 bases lay between the germline ends. Germline-derived CDR1 and CDR2 are LGHNA and YSLEER. The CDR3 is 20 amino acids. The CDR3 region has the DNA TGCGCCAGCAGCCAAGAAGCAGGAGGGGGGATGGGCTCTGGGGCCAACGTCCTGACTTTC. The encoded protein is CASSQEAGGGMGSGANVLTF.

The CDR3 nucleotides are TGCAGTGTAGGACAGGGGGCGTCAGATACGCAGTATTTT. Encoded protein: CSVGQGASDTQYF. The chain couples TRBV20-1 to TRBJ2-3; 11 bases line up with TRBD1. This CDR3 region has 13 residues. Trimming cost V 7 bases and J 4 bases; bases outside gene matches: 4. Germline loops: CDR1 DFQATT, CDR2 SNEGSKA (reference sequence).

The chain employs TRBV20-1 and TRBJ1-2, with 9 bases aligning to TRBD1. Germline assignment: CDR1 DFQATT and CDR2 SNEGSKA (reference sequence). V shed 6 bases, J shed 8 bases, and the junction held 19 bases outside the gene matches. This CDR3 contains 16 residues. The CDR3 DNA is TGCAGTGCGACAGGGACAGGGACACGTCCCCCTAGGGGCTACACCTTC. It yields the protein CSATGTGTRPPRGYTF.

The chain couples TRBV7-2 to TRBJ1-2; D is perhaps TRBD1 (6 bases). In germline, CDR1 is SGHTA, CDR2 FQGNSA. The CDR3 consists of 15 residues. V was clipped by 3 bases and J by 4 bases, with 15 bases between them. For the CDR3, the DNA is TGTGCCAGCAGCTTCGGGGCAGGGGCCAGCTATGGCTACACCTTC. Translation: CASSFGAGASYGYTF.

To note about this clonotype: An end of the junction differs from the germline gene, which may be a read error. The V gene is TRBV28, the J gene TRBJ1-2; tentatively, D is TRBD1 (5 bases). The germline V gene has CDR1 MDHEN and CDR2 SYDVKM. The CDR3 has 12 amino acids. CDR3 residues: CGTETDSYGYTF. The CDR3 coding sequence is TGCGGCACCGAGACAGACAGCTATGGCTACACCTTC.

This chain joins TRBV20-1 and TRBJ2-1, with TRBD2 matching over 9 bases. The junction had 4 bases not matched to a gene; V was cut back by 4 bases and J by 9 bases. The CDR3 has 12 amino acids. From germline, CDR1 is DFQATT and CDR2 SNEGSKA (reference sequence). CDR3 amino acids: CSAKAGGFEQFF. The DNA of the CDR3 is TGCAGTGCTAAAGCGGGGGGCTTTGAGCAGTTCTTC.

This clonotype was seen only a few times. The chain links TRBV27 to TRBJ2-3, with D possibly matching TRBD2 (5 bases). The CDR3 is 14 amino acids. The germline CDR1 and CDR2 sequences are MNHEY and SMNVEV (reference sequence). Trimming pared 7 bases from V and 3 bases from J, leaving 14 bases between. CDR3 loop: CASTSGSRTDTQYF. The CDR3 region has the DNA TGTGCCAGCACCAGCGGATCCAGAACAGATACGCAGTATTTT.

A few counts support this clonotype. The rearrangement links TRBV2 to TRBJ1-5; D uncertain. The CDR3 runs to 14 residues. Trimming shortened V by 8 bases and J by 5 bases, and 16 bases separated the two germline ends. Germline V gene lookup returns CDR1 SNHLY and CDR2 FYNNEI. CDR3 sequence: CASGELGQDQPQHF. DNA of the CDR3: TGTGCCAGCGGGGAGTTAGGGCAGGATCAGCCCCAGCATTTT.

The rearrangement links TRBV24-1 to TRBJ2-1; possible D gene TRBD1, 6 bases. The CDR3 totals 15 residues. Trimming took off 4 bases at V and 6 bases at J, with 15 bases between the two ends. The germline V gene has CDR1 KGHDR and CDR2 SFDVKD. The CDR3 is CATSDLPNRANEQFF. The CDR3 DNA reads as TGTGCCACCAGTGACCTCCCAAACAGGGCCAATGAGCAGTTCTTC.

The J gene is TRBJ2-3, the V gene TRBV20-1, with TRBD1 identical over 7 bases. Germline trimming cut 6 bases from V and 0 bases from J; bases unmatched to any gene: 6. The CDR3 runs 14 residues. Looked up from germline, CDR1 is DFQATT and CDR2 is SNEGSKA (reference sequence). The CDR3 is CSAPGQPSTDTQYF. DNA for the CDR3: TGCAGTGCACCGGGACAGCCTAGCACAGATACGCAGTATTTT.

This chain links TRBV11-2 with TRBJ2-5; 9 positions agree with TRBD2. The germline CDR1 and CDR2 sequences are SGHAT and FQNNGV. The CDR3 is 17 amino acids. V shed 5 bases and J 1 base; nucleotides not matched to a gene: 11. Here the CDR3 DNA reads TGTGCCAGCAGCCAAGGAGCCCTAGCGGGATTCCAAGAGACCCAGTACTTC. This encodes CASSQGALAGFQETQYF.

This sequence joins TRBV30 and TRBJ2-7, with D unresolved. Trimming removed 4 bases from V and 0 bases from J, with 13 bases in between. The CDR3 totals 14 residues. Germline assignment: CDR1 GTSNPN and CDR2 SVGIG (reference sequence). CDR3 protein: CAWTRSLSSYEQYF. The CDR3 DNA follows: TGTGCCTGGACAAGGTCCCTAAGCTCCTACGAGCAGTACTTC.

This clonotype came up a few times. An end of the junction differs from the germline gene, which may be a read error. V and J are TRBV28 and TRBJ1-1; perhaps TRBD1 as D (5 bases). This CDR3 is built from 10 residues. Per germline, CDR1 MDHEN and CDR2 SYDVKM. The CDR3 bases are TGCGCGACGGGGCTCAGAGAAGCTTTCTTT. This encodes CATGLREAFF.

This clonotype appeared a few times. This rearrangement joins TRBV2 to TRBJ1-4; D not resolved. Trimming cost V 7 bases and J 8 bases, with 11 bases left between them. This CDR3 is 12 amino acids long. The V gene's germline CDR1 is SNHLY and CDR2 FYNNEI. CDR3 sequence: CASTWSGEKLFF. In nucleotides, the CDR3 is TGTGCCAGCACGTGGTCCGGCGAAAAACTGTTTTTT. The whole variable domain, filled in from reference TRBV2 and TRBJ1-4, reads EPEVTQTPSHQVTQMGQEVILRCVPISNHLYFYWYRQILGQKVEFLVSFYNNEISEKSEIFDDQFSVERPDGSNFTLKIRSTKLEDSAMYFCASTWSGEKLFFGSGTQLSVL.

The chain has TRBV7-9 and TRBJ2-2; 12 bases match TRBD2. V trimming: 10 bases; J trimming: 0 bases; junction bases outside the gene matches: 3. Germline values: CDR1 SEHNR, CDR2 FQNEAQ (reference sequence). CDR3 length: 15 residues. The CDR3 is CATTSGGANTGELFF. CDR3 nucleotides: TGTGCCACGACTAGCGGGGGCGCGAACACCGGGGAGCTGTTTTTT. The full variable domain, in which reference TRBV7-9 and TRBJ2-2 provide the parts outside the CDR3, is DTGVSQNPRHKITKRGQNVTFRCDPISEHNRLYWYRQTLGQGPEFLTYFQNEAQLEKSRLLSDRFSAERPKGSFSTLEIQRTEQGDSAMYLCATTSGGANTGELFFGEGSRLTVL.

This clonotype turned up a few times. The J gene is TRBJ2-3, the V gene TRBV5-1; the match to TRBD1 covers 9 bases. In germline, CDR1 is SGHRS, CDR2 YFSETQ. The ends lost 0 bases at V and 6 bases at J; junction bases unmatched: 14. CDR3 length: 18 residues. The CDR3 sequence: CASSLAGGGTGGPDTQYF. The CDR3 DNA reads TGCGCCAGCAGCTTGGCCGGGGGTGGAACAGGGGGCCCGGATACGCAGTATTTT.